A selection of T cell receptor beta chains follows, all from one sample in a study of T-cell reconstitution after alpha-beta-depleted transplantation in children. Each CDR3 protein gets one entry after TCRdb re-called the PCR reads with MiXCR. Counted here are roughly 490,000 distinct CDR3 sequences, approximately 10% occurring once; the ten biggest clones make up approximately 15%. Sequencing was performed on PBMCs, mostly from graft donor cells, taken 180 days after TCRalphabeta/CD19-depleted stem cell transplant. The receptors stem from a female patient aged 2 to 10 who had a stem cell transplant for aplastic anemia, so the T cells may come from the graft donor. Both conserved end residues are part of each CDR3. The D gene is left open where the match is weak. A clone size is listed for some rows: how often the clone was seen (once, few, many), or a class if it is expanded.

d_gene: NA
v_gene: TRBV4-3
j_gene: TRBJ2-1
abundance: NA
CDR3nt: TGCGCCAGCAGCCGAGGAAGGTCTGCTTTAGTTGCGGATGAGCAGTTCTTC
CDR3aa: CASSRGRSALVADEQFF

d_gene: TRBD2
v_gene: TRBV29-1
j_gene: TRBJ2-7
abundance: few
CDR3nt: TGCAGCGTTGGCGTGCGGGGGGAGAACGAGCAGTACTTC
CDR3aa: CSVGVRGENEQYF

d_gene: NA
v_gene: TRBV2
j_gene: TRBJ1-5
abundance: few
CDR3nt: TGTGCCTGCAGTTTGTCCCCAGCGGGTGAATTTGGGAATCAGCCCCAGCATTTT
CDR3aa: CACSLSPAGEFGNQPQHF

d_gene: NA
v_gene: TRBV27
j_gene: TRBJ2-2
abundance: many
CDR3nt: TGTGCCAGCAGTGCCTTAAGGGGGAGTGACGGGGAGCTGTTTTTT
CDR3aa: CASSALRGSDGELFF

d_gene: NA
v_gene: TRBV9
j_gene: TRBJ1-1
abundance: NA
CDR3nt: TGTGCCAGCGGCAGAATGAACACTGAAGCTTTCTTT
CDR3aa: CASGRMNTEAFF

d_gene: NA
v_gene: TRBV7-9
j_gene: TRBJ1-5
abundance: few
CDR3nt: TGTGCCAGCAGCTTATGGTCGGGGGGGCGTGAGCCCCAGCATTTT
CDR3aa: CASSLWSGGREPQHF

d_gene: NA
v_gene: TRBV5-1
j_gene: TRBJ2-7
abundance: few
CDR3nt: TGCGCCAGCAGCAAGAGAATAGCCTACGAGCAGTACTTC
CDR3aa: CASSKRIAYEQYF

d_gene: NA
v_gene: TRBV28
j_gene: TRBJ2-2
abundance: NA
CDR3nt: TGTGCCAGCAGTCGGGCAGGGGTGGGCACCGGGGAGCTGTTTTTT
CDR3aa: CASSRAGVGTGELFF

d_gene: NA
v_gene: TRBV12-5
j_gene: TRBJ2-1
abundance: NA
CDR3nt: TGTGCTAGTGGTTTGGTACTTGGAGGGGTTGAGCAGTTCTTC
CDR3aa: CASGLVLGGVEQFF

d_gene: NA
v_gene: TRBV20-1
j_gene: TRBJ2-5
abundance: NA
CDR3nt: TGCAGTGCACCACGCCAAGAGACCCAGTACTTC
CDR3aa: CSAPRQETQYF

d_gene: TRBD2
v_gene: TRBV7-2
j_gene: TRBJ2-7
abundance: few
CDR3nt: TGTGCCAGCAGCTTCCTAGCGGGAGTTAGAGGCTACGAGCAGTACTTC
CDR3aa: CASSFLAGVRGYEQYF

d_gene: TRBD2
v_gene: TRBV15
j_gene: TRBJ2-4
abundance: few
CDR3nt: TGTGCCACCAGCAGAGTAACGACTAGCGGGCTGAAAAACATTCAGTACTTC
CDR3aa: CATSRVTTSGLKNIQYF

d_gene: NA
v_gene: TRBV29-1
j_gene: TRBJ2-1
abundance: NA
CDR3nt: TGCAGCGTTGGCCCCCCTAGACTTGCCAATGAGCAGTTCTTC
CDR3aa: CSVGPPRLANEQFF

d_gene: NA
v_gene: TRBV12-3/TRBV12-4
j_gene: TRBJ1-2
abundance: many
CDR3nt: TGTGCCAGCAGTTTACGATGGACGGAGGGAGGCTACACCTTC
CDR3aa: CASSLRWTEGGYTF

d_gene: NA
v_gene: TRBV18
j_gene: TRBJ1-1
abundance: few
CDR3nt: TGTGCCAGCTCACACCCTGATGCCGGGCAGGAGAACACTGAAGCTTTCTTT
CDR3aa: CASSHPDAGQENTEAFF

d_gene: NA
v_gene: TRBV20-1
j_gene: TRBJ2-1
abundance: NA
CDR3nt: TGCAGTGCTATCGGAGGGTGGTACAATGAGCAGTTCTTC
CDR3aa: CSAIGGWYNEQFF

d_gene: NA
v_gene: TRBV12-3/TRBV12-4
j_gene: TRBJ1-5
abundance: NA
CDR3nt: TGTGCCAGCAGTCCGGCCAAGGAGAGCTTGGGCAGCAATCAGCCCCAGCATTTT
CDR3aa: CASSPAKESLGSNQPQHF

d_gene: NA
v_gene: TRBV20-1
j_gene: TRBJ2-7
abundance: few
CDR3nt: TGCAGTGCTAGACTTAATTCATGGGACCACGAGCAGTACTTC
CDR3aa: CSARLNSWDHEQYF

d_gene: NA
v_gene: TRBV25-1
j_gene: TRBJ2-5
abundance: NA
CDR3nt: TGTGCCAGCAGCCAAAGCGGATTGGAGACCCAGTACTTC
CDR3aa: CASSQSGLETQYF

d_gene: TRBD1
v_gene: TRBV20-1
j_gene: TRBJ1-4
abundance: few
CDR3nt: TGCAGTGTGCCGACAGGGTTAGCTAATGAAAAACTGTTTTTT
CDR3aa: CSVPTGLANEKLFF

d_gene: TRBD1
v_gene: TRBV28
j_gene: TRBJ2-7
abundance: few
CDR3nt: TGTGCCAGCAGACTTGGACAGGGGGGCGAGCAGTACTTC
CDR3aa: CASRLGQGGEQYF

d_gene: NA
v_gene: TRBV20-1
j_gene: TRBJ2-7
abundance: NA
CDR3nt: TGCAGTGCTAGAGATCCACACGCCTACGAGCAGTACTTC
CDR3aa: CSARDPHAYEQYF

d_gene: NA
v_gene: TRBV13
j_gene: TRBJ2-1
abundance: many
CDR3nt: TGTGCCAGCACTCAAGCTTATTACAATGAGCAGTTCTTC
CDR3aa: CASTQAYYNEQFF

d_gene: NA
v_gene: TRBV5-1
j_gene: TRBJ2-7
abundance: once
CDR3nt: TGCGCCAGCAGCTTGGCCGGGCGGTCTGTGCAGTACTTC
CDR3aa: CASSLAGRSVQYF

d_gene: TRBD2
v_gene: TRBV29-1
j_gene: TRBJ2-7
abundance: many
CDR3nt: TGCAGCGTTGATGCGGGGGGACTAACCTACGAGCAGTACTTC
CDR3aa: CSVDAGGLTYEQYF

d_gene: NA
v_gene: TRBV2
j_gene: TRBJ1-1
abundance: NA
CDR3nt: TGTGCCAGCAGTCCCGGGGCTCACACTGAAGCTTTCTTT
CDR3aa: CASSPGAHTEAFF

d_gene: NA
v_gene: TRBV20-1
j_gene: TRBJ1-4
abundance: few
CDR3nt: TGCAGTGCTAGAGAGGCCAGGAGGGAGTTTTTT
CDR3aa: CSAREARREFF

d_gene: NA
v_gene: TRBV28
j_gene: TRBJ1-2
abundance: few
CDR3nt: TGTGCCAGCAGTTTACTCGGACGGGGGGCTAACTATGGCTACACCTTC
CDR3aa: CASSLLGRGANYGYTF

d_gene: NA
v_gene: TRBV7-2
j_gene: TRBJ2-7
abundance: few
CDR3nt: TGTGCCAGCAGCCCTTTAGGGCAGTTTTACGAGCAGTACTTC
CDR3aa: CASSPLGQFYEQYF

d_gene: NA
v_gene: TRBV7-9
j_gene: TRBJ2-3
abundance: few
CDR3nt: TGTGCCAGCAGCTTTGGAGCGGCAGATACGCAGTATTTT
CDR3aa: CASSFGAADTQYF

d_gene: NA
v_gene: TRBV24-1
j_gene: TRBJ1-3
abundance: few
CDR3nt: TGTGCCACCAGTGATGGGGGGTCTGGAAACACCATATATTTT
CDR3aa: CATSDGGSGNTIYF

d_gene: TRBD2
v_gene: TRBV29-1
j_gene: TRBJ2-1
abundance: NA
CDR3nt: TGCAGCGCCTGGGGCGGGAGTAGGAATGAGCAGTTCTTC
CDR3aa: CSAWGGSRNEQFF

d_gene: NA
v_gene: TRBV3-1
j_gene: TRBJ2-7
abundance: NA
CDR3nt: TGTGCCAGCAGCCAAGTCTCGGGTGAGCAGTACTTC
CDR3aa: CASSQVSGEQYF

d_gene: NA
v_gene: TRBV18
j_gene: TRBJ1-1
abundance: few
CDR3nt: TGTGCCAGCTCACCTTCTCAGGGTAGGGCTGAAGCTTTCTTT
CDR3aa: CASSPSQGRAEAFF

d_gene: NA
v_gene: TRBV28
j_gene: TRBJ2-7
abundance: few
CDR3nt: TGTGCCAGCCGGGACTCCGAGCAGTACTTC
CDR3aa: CASRDSEQYF

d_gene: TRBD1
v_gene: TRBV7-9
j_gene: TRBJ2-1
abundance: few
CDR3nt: TGTGCCAGCCCCCCCCTTGAAACAGGGGGCTACAATGAGCAGTTCTTC
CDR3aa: CASPPLETGGYNEQFF

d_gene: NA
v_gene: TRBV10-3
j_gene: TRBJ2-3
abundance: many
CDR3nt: TGTGCCACCGGCATGAGGGGTTCCACAGATACGCAGTATTTT
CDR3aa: CATGMRGSTDTQYF

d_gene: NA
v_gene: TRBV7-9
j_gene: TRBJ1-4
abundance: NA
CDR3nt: TGTGCCAGCAGCGCAGACGACCGGACATTCAAAAAACTGTTTTTT
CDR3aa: CASSADDRTFKKLFF

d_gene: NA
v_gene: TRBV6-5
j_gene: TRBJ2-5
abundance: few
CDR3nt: TGTGCCAGCTTCAAGGAGGGGCCAGAGACCCAGTACTTC
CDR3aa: CASFKEGPETQYF

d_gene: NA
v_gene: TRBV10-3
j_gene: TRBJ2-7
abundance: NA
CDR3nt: TGTGCCATCAGAACAGCCGTTCCCTACGAGCAGTACTTC
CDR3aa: CAIRTAVPYEQYF

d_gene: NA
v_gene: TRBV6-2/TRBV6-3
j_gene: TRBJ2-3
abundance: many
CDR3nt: TGTGCCACCTCAGGGGGACTAAGCACAGATACGCAGTATTTT
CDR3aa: CATSGGLSTDTQYF

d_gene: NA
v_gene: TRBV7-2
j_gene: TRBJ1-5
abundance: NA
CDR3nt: TGTGCCAGCAGCCGACAGCTTAGCAATCATCCCCAGCATTTT
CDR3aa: CASSRQLSNHPQHF

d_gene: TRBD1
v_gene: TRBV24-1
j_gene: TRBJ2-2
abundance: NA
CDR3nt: TGTGCCACCAGTGATCTTGGGACAGGCACCGGGGAGCTGTTTTTT
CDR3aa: CATSDLGTGTGELFF

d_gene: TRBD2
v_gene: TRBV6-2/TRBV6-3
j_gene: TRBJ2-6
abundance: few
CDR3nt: TGTGCCAGCAGTCGACTAGCGGGTTACTCTGGGGCCAACGTCCTGACTTTC
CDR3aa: CASSRLAGYSGANVLTF

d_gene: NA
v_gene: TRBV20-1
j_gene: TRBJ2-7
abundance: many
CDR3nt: TGCAGTGCTAGAGAGCCCAGGGAATCCTACGAGCAGTACTTC
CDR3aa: CSAREPRESYEQYF

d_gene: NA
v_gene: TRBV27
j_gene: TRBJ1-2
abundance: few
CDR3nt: TGTGCCAGCAGTTTACTAACCCGGGACATCCCTAACTATGGCTACACCTTC
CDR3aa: CASSLLTRDIPNYGYTF

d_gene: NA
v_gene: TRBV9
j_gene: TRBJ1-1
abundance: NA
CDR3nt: TGTGCCAGCAGCGTTGCCGGGACAGAAGCTTTCTTT
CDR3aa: CASSVAGTEAFF

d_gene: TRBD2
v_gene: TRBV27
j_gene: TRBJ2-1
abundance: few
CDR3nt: TGTGCCAGCAGTTTATCGGATCCGGGACTAGCGGGATACAATGAGCAGTTCTTC
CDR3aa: CASSLSDPGLAGYNEQFF

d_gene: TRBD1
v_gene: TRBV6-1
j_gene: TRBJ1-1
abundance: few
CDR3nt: TGTGCCAGCAGTGAAGCCTGGGGACAGGCTAACACTGAAGCTTTCTTT
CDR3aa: CASSEAWGQANTEAFF

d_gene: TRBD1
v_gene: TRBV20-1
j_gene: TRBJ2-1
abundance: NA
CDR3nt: TGCAGTGCTAGCCGGGACAGGGACAATGAGCAGTTCTTC
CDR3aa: CSASRDRDNEQFF

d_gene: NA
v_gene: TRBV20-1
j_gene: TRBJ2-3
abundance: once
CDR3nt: TGCAGTGCTAGTGGTGCGGGACTGAATACGCAGTATTTT
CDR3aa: CSASGAGLNTQYF

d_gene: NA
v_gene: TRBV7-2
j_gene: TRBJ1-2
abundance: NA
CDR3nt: TGTGCCAGCAGCCCCCGCGCGGGGTATGGCTACACCTTC
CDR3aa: CASSPRAGYGYTF

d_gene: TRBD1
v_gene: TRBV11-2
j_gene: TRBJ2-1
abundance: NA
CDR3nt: TGTGCCAGCAAGACAGGGTGGAATGACCAGTTCTTC
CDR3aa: CASKTGWNDQFF